This T cell receptor (beta chain) was identified during a study of OX40 agonist ivuxolimab in advanced cancers. At the level of the whole study: Ivuxolimab, which targeted the costimulatory receptor OX40 (CD134), was an agonistic, fully human IgG2 monoclonal antibody. The paper covers the monotherapy dose-escalation part of the phase I ivuxolimab trial, which included N = 52 patients. Intravenous ivuxolimab was administered to patients every 2 weeks at six dose levels: 0.01, 0.1, 0.3, 1.5, 3 and 10 mg/kg. Patients were allowed to have had prior anti-PD-1, anti-PD-L1 or anti-CTLA-4 therapy, and approximately 40% of the dose-escalation patients had previously received checkpoint inhibitors. Among the roughly 50 dose-escalation patients, around 20 had hepatocellular carcinoma, roughly 15 melanoma, 9 renal cell carcinoma and 9 head and neck cancer. The point of sequencing TCRbeta in the periphery was to test whether ivuxolimab changed TCR sequence diversity and drove clonal T-cell expansion. Partial responses were achieved by three dose-escalation patients, of whom one had hepatocellular carcinoma and two had cutaneous melanoma. In the dose-escalation cohort, 65% to 85% of patients were male, and the mean age was 60 years with a range of roughly 20 to 79. Broad study findings and their caveats: After ivuxolimab, expanded clones were on average more numerous among CD8+ T cells than among CD4+ T cells. Antigen specificity was not determined for the clonally expanded peripheral T cells. In the 0.1-3.0 mg/kg groups, partial responders were among the patients with the lowest normalized peripheral clonal expansion, particularly in CD8+ T cells. Low levels of normalized T-cell clonal expansion were also seen in some patients who did not respond. At doses of 0.1 to 3.0 mg/kg, clonal expansion of both CD4+ and CD8+ blood T cells was observed from baseline to week 6.

The CDR3 sequence holds 14 residues, the cysteine and phenylalanine included. Only the CDR3 portion is preserved as DNA: 42 bases, with reading frame beginning at the first base. The germline V gene specifies KGHSH as CDR1 and LQKENI as CDR2. V gives up 4 bases and J gives up 3 bases, and the segment between their germline ends measures 11 bases. With regard to this clone: The clone's antigen remains unknown. No base quality values were provided; no much bigger clone lies one nucleotide off.

Genomic DNA was extracted from sorted cells for sequencing of the TCRbeta CDR3 region. The immunoSEQ Assay was used for sequencing of TCRbeta CDR3 regions. TCRdb mirrors the immuneACCESS table, restricted to in-frame sequences. Some clones are absent from its copies; in checked studies, under half trace to an unresolved V gene, and the reason for the others is unknown. The sample table holds about 66,000 clones, of which 87% were seen once. In total, the top ten clones hold 2% of the sample. Patients with a history of autoimmune disease or receiving systemic immunosuppression were excluded from the trial. Peripheral blood for TCR sequencing was drawn from every dose cohort at baseline, at cycle 4 day 1 and at cycle 7 day 1. Samples were obtained from an open-label, multicenter, first-in-human phase I dose-escalation trial of ivuxolimab. Adults with locally advanced or metastatic melanoma, renal cell carcinoma, hepatocellular carcinoma or head and neck squamous cell carcinoma were enrolled in the trial. Before TCR sequencing, CD4+ and CD8+ T cells were separately sorted from peripheral blood.

The clonotype was recovered from an adult with an advanced solid tumor such as melanoma, head and neck, liver or kidney cancer. The chain employs TRBV18 and TRBJ2-3; TRBD1 is a possible D gene, resting on 6 matching bases. The sample here was CD4+ or CD8+ T cells sorted from blood, taken in a trial of the OX40 agonist ivuxolimab. The nucleotide sequence reads as follows: TGTGCCAGCTCACAGGGGGTCGGAACAGATACGCAGTATTTT. Protein translation: CASSQGVGTDTQYF.